At least ten counts were recorded for the clone carrying this TCR beta chain. The antigen is undetermined. Quantitative 5'-RACE with molecular barcodes produced the TCR beta libraries. TCRdb re-called the 5' RACE reads with MiXCR, one entry per CDR3 protein. This repertoire shows roughly 300,000 distinct CDR3 sequences, approximately 8.2% found once; its top ten account for approximately 14%. This sample was included in a study of CD8 T cells in ankylosing spondylitis. Regarding the study as a whole: A TCR beta motif of eight highly homologous variants appeared characteristic of ankylosing spondylitis blood. Reactive arthritis synovial fluid and blood were previously reported to contain some motif variants. Researchers reportedly found disease-linked clones significantly enriched in matched ankylosing spondylitis synovial fluid.

This sequence originates from a male donor with ankylosing spondylitis. Sequenced: blood, either unsorted or a sorted T cell fraction (not recorded which).

The CDR3 coding sequence is TGTGCCAGCAGCTACCCCGGCTCCTACGAGCAGTACTTC. It yields the protein CASSYPGSYEQYF. This chain joins TRBV7-2 and TRBJ2-7; D is unresolved. Germline assignment: CDR1 SGHTA and CDR2 FQGNSA. This CDR3 contains 13 residues. Trimming removed 4 bases at V and 0 bases at J, with 7 bases between.